This T cell receptor beta chain was found in a study of T cell responses to AZD1222 COVID-19 vaccine. Only in-frame clones appear in the TCRdb table, and some are missing; sequencing was by immunoSEQ multiplex PCR. The table shows some 80,000 clones, with roughly nine tenths occurring only once. Germline CDR1 reads SQVTM; CDR2 reads ANQGSEA. With 3 bases removed from V and 1 base from J, the gap between germline ends came to 7 bases. CDR3 length equals 12 residues. This chain uses TRBV29-1 with TRBJ2-7; no clear D gene. This specimen was peripheral blood, taken on day 0 of AZD1222 vaccination. The sequence derives from an adult in good health. As DNA, the CDR3 is TGCAGCGTTGAGAGCGCATCCTACGAGCAGTACTTC. Translating gives CSVESASYEQYF.